This is a list of T cell receptor beta chains from one sample in a study of T cell repertoires in cytomegalovirus infection. For these TCRs, the target antigens are not known. TCRdb processed the reads anew with MiXCR; each CDR3 protein has one entry. The data show approximately 910,000 distinct CDR3 sequences, with around 31% seen just once and 11% to 15% held by the top ten. Sequencing was performed on cultured CD8+ T cells from PBMCs, taken from culture after CMV antigen stimulation. The receptors derive from a human donor in good health (CMV status not recorded). Some clones in this sample may be carry-over from other donors' samples. The CDR3 runs from the conserved cysteine through the conserved F or W. Fields, in order: V gene, CDR3 length, clone size, D gene, J gene, CDR3 DNA, CDR3 protein. A D gene is named only where the DNA matches it firmly. A clone size is listed for some rows: how often the clone was seen (once, few, many), or a class if it is expanded.

v_gene: TRBV6-2/TRBV6-3; len: 17; abundance: .; d_gene: .; j_gene: TRBJ1-2; CDR3nt: TGTGCCAGCAGTTCTACATTACGTTATGGGGGCTCCTATGGCTACACCTTC; CDR3aa: CASSSTLRYGGSYGYTF
v_gene: TRBV4-1; len: 16; abundance: .; d_gene: .; j_gene: TRBJ2-1; CDR3nt: TGCGCCAGCAGCCAAGATTCGGAGGGACCTTACAATGAGCAGTTCTTC; CDR3aa: CASSQDSEGPYNEQFF
v_gene: TRBV6-5; len: 15; abundance: .; d_gene: .; j_gene: TRBJ2-1; CDR3nt: TGTGCCAGCAGTGGTACCGGGGACGCCTACAATGAGCAGTTCTTC; CDR3aa: CASSGTGDAYNEQFF
v_gene: TRBV5-4; len: 17; abundance: .; d_gene: .; j_gene: TRBJ2-2; CDR3nt: TGTGCCAGCAGCTCCAGACAGGTAGCCGGCGGGGCAGAGGAGCTGTTTTTT; CDR3aa: CASSSRQVAGGAEELFF
v_gene: TRBV7-6; len: 16; abundance: many; d_gene: .; j_gene: TRBJ1-6; CDR3nt: TGTGCCAGCAGCTTGCCAGCGGGCGCGAATAATTCACCCCTCCACTTT; CDR3aa: CASSLPAGANNSPLHF
v_gene: TRBV7-6; len: 12; abundance: .; d_gene: .; j_gene: TRBJ2-2; CDR3nt: TGTGCCAGACAGGGAAACACCGGGGAGCTGTTTTTT; CDR3aa: CARQGNTGELFF
v_gene: TRBV7-3; len: 16; abundance: few; d_gene: .; j_gene: TRBJ1-1; CDR3nt: TGTGCCAGCAGCTTACTCCGACGGGGAGGGGCCACTGAAGCTTTCTTT; CDR3aa: CASSLLRRGGATEAFF
v_gene: TRBV6-1; len: 15; abundance: .; d_gene: TRBD1; j_gene: TRBJ1-2; CDR3nt: TGTGCCAGCAGCCCGGAGACAGGGGGCTTGGAGGGCTACACCTTC; CDR3aa: CASSPETGGLEGYTF
v_gene: TRBV19; len: 15; abundance: .; d_gene: .; j_gene: TRBJ1-5; CDR3nt: TGTGCCAGTAGTGATTCGTCGGGGATCAATCAGCCCCAGCATTTT; CDR3aa: CASSDSSGINQPQHF
v_gene: TRBV6-1; len: 13; abundance: many; d_gene: .; j_gene: TRBJ2-1; CDR3nt: TGTGCCAGCAGTGAACGTCCCTTAAATGAGCAGTTCTTC; CDR3aa: CASSERPLNEQFF
v_gene: TRBV7-7; len: 15; abundance: .; d_gene: TRBD2; j_gene: TRBJ2-1; CDR3nt: TGTGCTAGCAGAGCCGCGGGGGGGCGGGAAAATGAGCAGTTCTTC; CDR3aa: CASRAAGGRENEQFF
v_gene: TRBV2; len: 13; abundance: .; d_gene: .; j_gene: TRBJ1-2; CDR3nt: TGTGCCATCTTCAGGAGGCGCGCCTATGGCTACACCTTC; CDR3aa: CAIFRRRAYGYTF
v_gene: TRBV7-8; len: 15; abundance: .; d_gene: TRBD1; j_gene: TRBJ1-5; CDR3nt: TGTGCCAGCAGAAAGGGGACAGGGGCCAATCAGCCCCAGCATTTT; CDR3aa: CASRKGTGANQPQHF
v_gene: TRBV5-4; len: 14; abundance: few; d_gene: TRBD1; j_gene: TRBJ1-1; CDR3nt: TGTGCCAGCAGCATTTACACAGGGGGCCCCGAAGCTTTCTTT; CDR3aa: CASSIYTGGPEAFF
v_gene: TRBV4-1; len: 16; abundance: .; d_gene: .; j_gene: TRBJ2-3; CDR3nt: TGCGCCAGCAGCCAAAGCCCCCGGGAGAACACAGATACGCAGTATTTT; CDR3aa: CASSQSPRENTDTQYF
v_gene: TRBV6-6; len: 11; abundance: .; d_gene: .; j_gene: TRBJ1-2; CDR3nt: TGTGCCACCCTGGGGTCACCCGGCTACACCTTC; CDR3aa: CATLGSPGYTF
v_gene: TRBV29-1; len: 13; abundance: .; d_gene: .; j_gene: TRBJ1-1; CDR3nt: TGCAGCGTCCTCACCCCAAGTTACACTGAAGCTTTCTTT; CDR3aa: CSVLTPSYTEAFF
v_gene: TRBV6-1; len: 14; abundance: .; d_gene: .; j_gene: TRBJ1-1; CDR3nt: TGTGCCAGCAGTGAAGAGACCTCAGGAACTGAAGCTTTCTTT; CDR3aa: CASSEETSGTEAFF
v_gene: TRBV6-2/TRBV6-3; len: 13; abundance: .; d_gene: TRBD1; j_gene: TRBJ2-7; CDR3nt: TGTGCCACGGGACAGGGCGTAACCTACGAGCAGTACTTC; CDR3aa: CATGQGVTYEQYF
v_gene: TRBV6-1; len: 14; abundance: .; d_gene: TRBD2; j_gene: TRBJ2-1; CDR3nt: TGTGCCAGCAGTGGGGGGACTATTGACAATGAGCAGTTCTTC; CDR3aa: CASSGGTIDNEQFF
v_gene: TRBV27; len: 13; abundance: .; d_gene: .; j_gene: TRBJ1-2; CDR3nt: TGTGCCAGCAGTTCGGCGGAGGGGCCGGGCTACACCTTC; CDR3aa: CASSSAEGPGYTF
v_gene: TRBV7-6; len: 15; abundance: .; d_gene: .; j_gene: TRBJ2-1; CDR3nt: TGTGCCAGCAGCTTAGAGTCAGATTGGTACAATGAGCAGTTCTTC; CDR3aa: CASSLESDWYNEQFF
v_gene: TRBV7-6; len: 15; abundance: .; d_gene: .; j_gene: TRBJ1-6; CDR3nt: TGTGCCAGCAGCCCTGGTGGACGGCTAAATTCACCCCTCCACTTT; CDR3aa: CASSPGGRLNSPLHF
v_gene: TRBV7-2; len: 14; abundance: .; d_gene: TRBD1; j_gene: TRBJ1-6; CDR3nt: TGTGCCAGCAGCCACACAGGGGGCCCTCCACCCCTCCACTTT; CDR3aa: CASSHTGGPPPLHF
v_gene: TRBV7-6; len: 13; abundance: .; d_gene: .; j_gene: TRBJ2-3; CDR3nt: TGTGCCAGCAGCTTAGAGCCAGGAAGGGCGCAGTATTTT; CDR3aa: CASSLEPGRAQYF
v_gene: TRBV27; len: 14; abundance: .; d_gene: .; j_gene: TRBJ1-1; CDR3nt: TGTGCCAGGAGTTTAATGTCACAGGCTACTGAAGCTTTCTTT; CDR3aa: CARSLMSQATEAFF
v_gene: TRBV7-9; len: 15; abundance: many; d_gene: .; j_gene: TRBJ2-1; CDR3nt: TGTGCCAGCAGCTTAGCGGCGAAGGGTGTCAATGAGCAGTTCTTC; CDR3aa: CASSLAAKGVNEQFF
v_gene: TRBV7-2; len: 18; abundance: many; d_gene: .; j_gene: TRBJ2-3; CDR3nt: TGTGCCAGCAGCTTAGTCCCCAGACAGGGAGGATACACAGATACGCAGTATTTT; CDR3aa: CASSLVPRQGGYTDTQYF
v_gene: TRBV4-3; len: 14; abundance: .; d_gene: .; j_gene: TRBJ1-2; CDR3nt: TGCGCCAGCAGCCAGACGACAGCGCCCTATGGCTACACCTTC; CDR3aa: CASSQTTAPYGYTF
v_gene: TRBV12-3/TRBV12-4; len: 13; abundance: few; d_gene: .; j_gene: TRBJ1-2; CDR3nt: TGTGCCAGCAGTTTCCCGGGACTCTTAAGAAACACCTTC; CDR3aa: CASSFPGLLRNTF
v_gene: TRBV9; len: 15; abundance: .; d_gene: TRBD2; j_gene: TRBJ2-3; CDR3nt: TGTGCCAGCAGCGTGGGACTAGCGGGGAGTGGGGCGCAGTATTTT; CDR3aa: CASSVGLAGSGAQYF
v_gene: TRBV9; len: 18; abundance: few; d_gene: TRBD2; j_gene: TRBJ2-1; CDR3nt: TGTGCCAGCAGCGTAGGACTAGCGGGGGACCCCTCCTACAATGAGCAGTTCTTC; CDR3aa: CASSVGLAGDPSYNEQFF
v_gene: TRBV11-2; len: 14; abundance: few; d_gene: .; j_gene: TRBJ2-1; CDR3nt: TGTGCCAGCAGCGGATCAGCTAGTTACAATGAGCAGTTCTTC; CDR3aa: CASSGSASYNEQFF
v_gene: TRBV20-1; len: 16; abundance: .; d_gene: .; j_gene: TRBJ1-1; CDR3nt: TGCAGTGCCCACCCCCGTGCGGGCCCAATGAACACTGAAGCTTTCTTT; CDR3aa: CSAHPRAGPMNTEAFF
v_gene: TRBV20-1; len: 19; abundance: .; d_gene: .; j_gene: TRBJ1-6; CDR3nt: TGCAGTGCTAAAAAGGGTGCGCTGGTTTTTTGCTCCTATAATTCACCCCTCCACTTT; CDR3aa: CSAKKGALVFCSYNSPLHF
v_gene: TRBV6-2/TRBV6-3; len: 14; abundance: once; d_gene: .; j_gene: TRBJ1-5; CDR3nt: TGTGCCAGCAGTTACTCGGTCGGGAATCAGCCCCAGCATTTT; CDR3aa: CASSYSVGNQPQHF
v_gene: TRBV6-5; len: 20; abundance: many; d_gene: .; j_gene: TRBJ2-6; CDR3nt: TGTGCCAGCAGTTACGCAATGGTCGACAGCCAGTTCTCTGGGGCCAACGTCCTGACTTTC; CDR3aa: CASSYAMVDSQFSGANVLTF
v_gene: TRBV20-1; len: 12; abundance: few; d_gene: .; j_gene: TRBJ1-5; CDR3nt: TGCAGTGCTAGAGTGAGGGGCACGCCCCAGCATTTT; CDR3aa: CSARVRGTPQHF
v_gene: TRBV7-8; len: 15; abundance: .; d_gene: TRBD1; j_gene: TRBJ1-1; CDR3nt: TGTGCCAGCAGAGACGGACAGGGAATGAACACTGAAGCTTTCTTT; CDR3aa: CASRDGQGMNTEAFF
v_gene: TRBV7-2; len: 12; abundance: many; d_gene: .; j_gene: TRBJ2-7; CDR3nt: TGTGCCAGCAGCCGGAGCTCCTACGAGCAGTACTTC; CDR3aa: CASSRSSYEQYF
v_gene: TRBV12-3/TRBV12-4; len: 11; abundance: few; d_gene: .; j_gene: TRBJ1-1; CDR3nt: TGTGCCAGCAGTTTTACCCCTGAAGCTTTCTTT; CDR3aa: CASSFTPEAFF
v_gene: TRBV7-9; len: 18; abundance: .; d_gene: TRBD2; j_gene: TRBJ2-1; CDR3nt: TGTGCCAGCAGCTGGCGAGCGGGGGGGCCATTTACCTACAATGAGCAGTTCTTC; CDR3aa: CASSWRAGGPFTYNEQFF
v_gene: TRBV6-1; len: 11; abundance: many; d_gene: .; j_gene: TRBJ1-1; CDR3nt: TGTGCCAGCAGCGAGAACACTGAAGCTTTCTTT; CDR3aa: CASSENTEAFF
v_gene: TRBV27; len: 15; abundance: .; d_gene: .; j_gene: TRBJ1-4; CDR3nt: TGTGCCAGCAGTCCACAGGGCAACGGGGGAGAAAAACTGTTTTTT; CDR3aa: CASSPQGNGGEKLFF
v_gene: TRBV11-2; len: 15; abundance: few; d_gene: TRBD1; j_gene: TRBJ1-6; CDR3nt: TGTGCCAGCAGCCCCCCGGGACAGGTTCCTTCACCCCTCCACTTT; CDR3aa: CASSPPGQVPSPLHF
v_gene: TRBV7-9; len: 16; abundance: many; d_gene: .; j_gene: TRBJ2-3; CDR3nt: TGTGCCAGCAGCCCCCTAGAGGAGCTATACACAGATACGCAGTATTTT; CDR3aa: CASSPLEELYTDTQYF
v_gene: TRBV2; len: 16; abundance: .; d_gene: .; j_gene: TRBJ2-2; CDR3nt: TGTGCCAGCAGTGAAGGGAGATCCTCGAACACCGGGGAGCTGTTTTTT; CDR3aa: CASSEGRSSNTGELFF
v_gene: TRBV12-3/TRBV12-4; len: 13; abundance: few; d_gene: .; j_gene: TRBJ1-2; CDR3nt: TGTGCCAGCAGTTTAGGAAGAGGGTTGGGCTACACCTTC; CDR3aa: CASSLGRGLGYTF
v_gene: TRBV6-5; len: 13; abundance: .; d_gene: .; j_gene: TRBJ2-1; CDR3nt: TGTGCCAGCAGTTATTCCAAATACAATGAGCAGTTCTTC; CDR3aa: CASSYSKYNEQFF
v_gene: TRBV29-1; len: 14; abundance: .; d_gene: .; j_gene: TRBJ2-1; CDR3nt: TGCAGCGTTGAAGAACAGGGTGATCACGATGAGCAGTTCTTC; CDR3aa: CSVEEQGDHDEQFF
v_gene: TRBV7-9; len: 16; abundance: few; d_gene: .; j_gene: TRBJ1-6; CDR3nt: TGTGCCAGCAGCTTAGGGGAGGCGGTGCTAGATTCACCCCTCCACTTT; CDR3aa: CASSLGEAVLDSPLHF
v_gene: TRBV5-6; len: 12; abundance: .; d_gene: .; j_gene: TRBJ1-5; CDR3nt: TGTGCCAGCAGCTTAGGGGCCTCCAAGATGCATTTT; CDR3aa: CASSLGASKMHF
v_gene: TRBV7-6; len: 16; abundance: many; d_gene: .; j_gene: TRBJ2-3; CDR3nt: TGTGCCAGCAGCGTGTACTCGCCACCCATCACAGATACGCAGTATTTT; CDR3aa: CASSVYSPPITDTQYF